This entry is about one T cell receptor (beta chain). This specimen belongs to a study of cytomegalovirus exposure and HLA in healthy donors. TCRdb keeps only in-frame clones here, not all; method: immunoSEQ multiplex PCR. The table shows roughly 48,000 clones, with 88% occurring only once. Germline-derived CDR1 and CDR2 are LNHDA and SQIVND (reference sequence). With 5 bases clipped from V and 6 bases from J, the junction kept 7 bases outside the gene matches. The CDR3 is made up of 15 amino acids. The sample taken for sequencing was PBMCs. The chain employs TRBV19 and TRBJ2-2; 9 positions agree with TRBD2. This receptor was identified in a woman aged 25 to 39 in good health and CMV-seronegative. Here the CDR3 reads CASSVSSGRSGELFF. The CDR3 DNA follows: TGTGCCAGTAGTGTCTCCAGCGGGAGGTCCGGGGAGCTGTTTTTT.